The clone carrying this TCR beta chain was counted a few times. Its antigen is as yet unknown. The protocol was immunoSEQ multiplex PCR, while the TCRdb copy is restricted to in-frame clones and leaves out a portion. The data hold 15,000 to 20,000 clones, with 84% observed a single time. These data belong to a study of OX40 agonist ivuxolimab in advanced cancers. About the research overall: Each patient was given ivuxolimab into a vein every 2 weeks, at 0.01 to 10 mg/kg. Patients with prior anti-PD-1, anti-PD-L1 or anti-CTLA-4 therapy were eligible; 40% had some. Study-wide findings and caveats: Antigen specificity was not determined for the expanded peripheral T cells.

The sequence came from an adult with an advanced solid tumor such as melanoma, head and neck, liver or kidney cancer. The source was CD4+ or CD8+ T cells sorted from blood, collected in a trial of the OX40 agonist ivuxolimab.

The CDR3 here is CASSSGQASNNSPLHF. The CDR3 nucleotides are TGTGCCAGCAGCTCCGGACAGGCGAGCAATAATTCACCCCTCCACTTT. The chain uses TRBV13 and TRBJ1-6; 7 nucleotides match TRBD1. The CDR3 consists of 16 residues. From germline, CDR1 is PRHDT and CDR2 FYEKMQ (reference sequence). V lost 4 bases to trimming and J lost 5 bases; unmatched junction nucleotides: 8.